This section outlines one T cell receptor beta chain sequence together with its context. Its antigen remains unidentified. The data were obtained in a study of cytomegalovirus exposure and HLA in healthy donors. Study-wide results and caveats: Sequence variants that were highly shared formed a cluster that was likely a sequencing artifact. Most subjects' HLA-A and HLA-B alleles were reportedly predicted from TCR beta sequences.

PCR involved 60 Vbeta and 13 Jbeta primers. Measured with immunoSEQ multiplex PCR; TCRdb has only the in-frame clones, and not every one. Among 150,000 to 190,000 clones listed, approximately 86% were seen once. The sample taken for sequencing was PBMCs. The receptor was isolated from a woman between 45 and 60 years old in good health and CMV-seropositive.

CDR3 in amino acids: CASSLTTLNTEAFF. In DNA form, the CDR3 reads TGCGCCAGCAGCTTGACAACCCTGAACACTGAAGCTTTCTTT. The genes are TRBV5-1 and TRBJ1-1; D gene unclear. V was pared by 1 base and J by 0 bases, with 7 bases between. Germline CDR1 is SGHRS and CDR2 is YFSETQ. This CDR3 comprises 14 residues.